This passage covers 10 T cell receptor beta chains from one sample sequenced in a study of human T cells and chemical hapten exposure. TCRdb processed the RACE reads anew with MiXCR; each CDR3 protein has one entry. The table lists about 130,000 distinct CDR3 sequences, approximately 9.5% of them singletons. Stated time point: healthy volunteer bleed at 2 weeks. Extraction of total RNA was performed on unfractionated whole blood. The sequencing sample was made of whole blood. These TCRs come from a male donor in good health. Some clones in this sample may be carry-over from other donors' samples.

The gene calls are TRBV29-1 and TRBJ2-2; the D is unclear. The V end was cut by 5 bases, the J end by 6 bases, with 7 bases between. CDR3 size: 11 residues. Germline V gene sequence: CDR1 SQVTM, CDR2 ANQGSEA. The CDR3 DNA reads as TGCAGCGTTCAGTCAGCCGGGGAGCTGTTTTTT. It codes for CSVQSAGELFF.

This clonotype was counted only a few times. This chain's CDR3 is CASSLSPAGANSPLHF. The CDR3 DNA follows: TGTGCCAGCAGCTTATCCCCCGCGGGGGCCAACTCACCCCTCCACTTT. The chain joins TRBV5-6 to TRBJ1-6; D might be TRBD1 (6 bases). This CDR3 spans 16 amino acids. V was clipped by 2 bases and J by 10 bases, with 19 bases between them. Germline assignment: CDR1 SGHDT and CDR2 YYEEEE.

The gene calls are TRBV20-1 and TRBJ2-5, with unresolved D. There are 15 residues in the CDR3. Germline CDR1 DFQATT, CDR2 SNEGSKA (reference sequence). V was trimmed by 3 bases and J by 4 bases, leaving 18 bases between them. Here the CDR3 reads CSASPSTRMRETQYF. Written as DNA, the CDR3 is TGCAGTGCTAGTCCCTCGACGAGAATGAGAGAGACCCAGTACTTC.

Turning to this clonotype: Given the absence of the conserved phenylalanine or tryptophan at the CDR3 end, a read error is likely. V and J are TRBV29-1 and TRBJ2-7, with TRBD1 as a possible D gene (6 bases). Per germline, CDR1 SQVTM and CDR2 ANQGSEA. This CDR3 comprises 13 residues. V was trimmed by 6 bases and J by 3 bases, leaving 15 bases between them. As DNA, the CDR3 is TGCAGCGTGTCCCTCAGGGGTAACTACGAGCAGTACTTA. Its translation is CSVSLRGNYEQYL.

The sample holds a few counts of this clonotype. The J gene is TRBJ1-1, the V gene TRBV7-2; D is possibly TRBD1 (5 bases). The CDR3 loop spans 16 amino acids. Germline V gene lookup returns CDR1 SGHTA and CDR2 FQGNSA. Trimming shortened V by 5 bases and J by 3 bases, and 19 bases separated the two germline ends. The CDR3 loop is CASSVKLLQGDTEAFF. The DNA for the CDR3 is TGTGCCAGCAGCGTCAAGCTCCTCCAGGGTGACACTGAAGCTTTCTTT.

This clonotype was detected only a few times. V usage is TRBV25-1 and J usage is TRBJ2-2, with 10 bases aligning to TRBD2. The germline CDR1 and CDR2 sequences are MGHDK and SYGVNS. CDR3 length equals 14 residues. Trimming cost V 6 bases and J 3 bases; bases outside gene matches: 1. CDR3 in amino acids: CASSGTSDTGELFF. Here the CDR3 DNA reads TGTGCCAGCAGCGGGACTAGCGACACCGGGGAGCTGTTTTTT.

This chain uses TRBV19 with TRBJ2-7; a weak D match, TRBD2 (6 bases). This CDR3 region has 12 residues. Trimming stripped 8 bases from V and 4 bases from J, with 12 bases between. Germline V CDR1 and CDR2: LNHDA, SQIVND (reference sequence). CDR3 in amino acids: CASSGLLYEQYF. The CDR3 DNA follows: TGTGCCAGTTCGGGACTCCTATACGAGCAGTACTTC.

This clonotype has a handful of counts. The chain uses TRBV6-1 and TRBJ1-1; D might be TRBD1 (5 bases). Germline CDR1 and CDR2: MNHNS and SASEGT. The V end was cut by 6 bases, the J end by 6 bases, with 8 bases between. The CDR3 length is 11 residues. The DNA of the CDR3 is TGTGCCAGCAGGGGCAGGGCTGAAGCTTTCTTT. Encoded protein: CASRGRAEAFF.

This clonotype was counted at least ten times. This chain uses TRBV15 with TRBJ2-2, with 9 bases fitting TRBD1. After removal of 5 bases from V and 0 bases from J, the junction contained 1 base not matched to a gene. This CDR3 contains 15 residues. Germline loops: CDR1 LNHNV, CDR2 YYDKDF (reference sequence). The DNA for the CDR3 is TGTGCCACCAGCCGGGACAGGGCGAACACCGGGGAGCTGTTTTTT. Its translation: CATSRDRANTGELFF.

This clonotype has a handful of counts. V and J are TRBV20-1 and TRBJ1-1, with TRBD1 as a possible D gene (5 bases). The CDR3 has 13 amino acids. CDR1 and CDR2 from the germline V gene are DFQATT and SNEGSKA (reference sequence). With 3 bases removed from V and 1 base from J, the gap between germline ends came to 9 bases. CDR3: CSASPGPNTEAFF. The CDR3 nucleotides are TGCAGTGCTAGCCCGGGACCGAACACTGAAGCTTTCTTT.